These T cell receptor beta chains were read from a single sample in a study of cytomegalovirus exposure and HLA in healthy donors. The protocol was immunoSEQ multiplex PCR, while the TCRdb copy is restricted to in-frame clones and leaves out a portion. Of some 87,000 clones in the sample, more than 65% were seen once. Sequenced material: PBMCs. These receptors were taken from a man younger than 45 in good health and CMV-seronegative. The CDR3 runs from the conserved cysteine through the conserved F or W. Fields, in order: D gene, J gene, clone size, V gene, CDR3 DNA, CDR3 protein. D genes are given only for firm matches. Size is omitted from some rows. Given values are once, few, many or a class for expanded clones.

NA	TRBJ1-5	once	TRBV7-2	TGTGCCAGCAGCTTAGAGGCCGGAGAGGATCAGCCCCAGCATTTT	CASSLEAGEDQPQHF
NA	TRBJ2-2	NA	TRBV7-9	TGTGCCAGCAGCTTTACAGTCTTTGACACCGGGGAGCTGTTTTTT	CASSFTVFDTGELFF
NA	TRBJ1-1	once	TRBV4-2	TGTGCCAGCAGCTTGAAGCCCTCTGAGACTGAAGCTTTCTTT	CASSLKPSETEAFF
TRBD1	TRBJ2-7	NA	TRBV10-3	TGTGCCATCAGTGAAACCGGACAGGGGCACTACGAGCAGTACTTC	CAISETGQGHYEQYF
TRBD2	TRBJ2-3	NA	TRBV5-1	TGCGCCAGCAGCTTGGTACCCGGTGAGCGGGGGATAGATACGCAGTATTTT	CASSLVPGERGIDTQYF
NA	TRBJ1-1	NA	TRBV2	TGTGCCAGCAGTGAAGAGTCGAGCTTCATGAACACTGAAGCTTTCTTT	CASSEESSFMNTEAFF
TRBD1	TRBJ2-2	NA	TRBV29-1	TGCAGCGTTTTGACAGGGGGGACCGGGGAGCTGTTTTTT	CSVLTGGTGELFF
TRBD2	TRBJ2-5	few	TRBV7-2	TGTGCCAGCAGGATTAGCGGGGCGCTACAAGAGACCCAGTACTTC	CASRISGALQETQYF
TRBD2	TRBJ2-7	NA	TRBV9	TGTGCCAGCAGCAATAGCGGGAACTCCTACGAGCAGTACTTC	CASSNSGNSYEQYF
NA	TRBJ1-4	few	TRBV28	TGTGCCAGCAGTCTCGAACAGGGACGTGAAAAACTGTTTTTT	CASSLEQGREKLFF
NA	TRBJ1-6	NA	TRBV6-6	TGTGCCAGCATAAAGCCTAATTCACCCCTCCACTTT	CASIKPNSPLHF
NA	TRBJ1-1	NA	TRBV6-4	TGTGCCAGCAGTGAGGTCACAGGCGCTGAAGCTTTCTTT	CASSEVTGAEAFF
NA	TRBJ1-6	NA	TRBV7-3	TGTGCCAGCAGCATGACAGGCGCGGATTCACCCCTCCACTTT	CASSMTGADSPLHF
NA	TRBJ2-7	NA	TRBV7-9	TGTGCCAGCAGCTCCCCGGCCTACGAGCAGTACTTC	CASSSPAYEQYF
TRBD2	TRBJ2-7	NA	TRBV29-1	TGCAGCGTTACCGGACTAGCGGCGAGCTCCTACGAGCAGTACTTC	CSVTGLAASSYEQYF
TRBD1	TRBJ2-1	once	TRBV19	TGTGCCATCCGTGGGACAGGGAACAACAATGAGCAGTTCTTC	CAIRGTGNNNEQFF
NA	TRBJ1-1	NA	TRBV30	TGTGCCTGGAGGGGAGGGATGAACACTGAAGCTTTCTTT	CAWRGGMNTEAFF
NA	TRBJ2-7	NA	TRBV2	TGTGCCAGCAAGGGGGGGCAACCACCCTACGAGCAGTACTTC	CASKGGQPPYEQYF
NA	TRBJ1-1	NA	TRBV6-5	TGTGCCAGCAGTTCGACGATTCAGGGTCGGGACACTGAAGCTTTCTTT	CASSSTIQGRDTEAFF
NA	TRBJ2-5	NA	TRBV5-1	TGCGCCAGCAGCCCTGTGGACTTAGAAGAGACCCAGTACTTC	CASSPVDLEETQYF
NA	TRBJ1-2	NA	TRBV2	TGTGCCAGCAGTGGGACACTGGATGGCTACACCTTC	CASSGTLDGYTF
TRBD1	TRBJ2-7	NA	TRBV27	TGTGCCAGCGTGGGGGACAGGGGGCGATACGAGCAGTACTTC	CASVGDRGRYEQYF
NA	TRBJ2-7	NA	TRBV4-3	TGCGCCAGCAGCCAAGAGGGCAGGGGCTCCTACGAGCAGTACTTC	CASSQEGRGSYEQYF
NA	TRBJ1-1	NA	TRBV11-1	TGTGCCAGCAGCTTTGACAGATTCAGCGAAGCTTTCTTT	CASSFDRFSEAFF
TRBD1	TRBJ1-1	few	TRBV4-1	TGCGCCAGCAGCCGGCCGGGACAGGCTAGCATGAACACTGAAGCTTTCTTT	CASSRPGQASMNTEAFF
TRBD1	TRBJ1-1	NA	TRBV27	TGTGCCAGCAGTTCGAGGACAGGGGATCGCGCTGAAGCTTTCTTT	CASSSRTGDRAEAFF
TRBD2	TRBJ2-7	NA	TRBV6-5	TGTGCCAGCAGGAGAACTAGCGTGGGCTCCTACGAGCAGTACTTC	CASRRTSVGSYEQYF
NA	TRBJ1-2	NA	TRBV4-3	TGCGCCAGCAGCCAAGAGGGAGGGCGCTTCTATGGCTACACCTTC	CASSQEGGRFYGYTF
TRBD1	TRBJ1-5	NA	TRBV6-1	TGTGCCAGCACCGCCGGACAGGGGGCGGCTCAGCCCCAGCATTTT	CASTAGQGAAQPQHF
NA	TRBJ1-2	NA	TRBV6-5	TGTGCCAGCAGCCTGGCCGCTAACTATGGCTACACCTTC	CASSLAANYGYTF
NA	TRBJ1-4	few	TRBV19	TGTGCCAGTAGTCCCTTGTGGCCATTTGCAACTAATGAAAAACTGTTTTTT	CASSPLWPFATNEKLFF
NA	TRBJ2-1	few	TRBV15	TGTGCCACCAGCGATACGTCTGGGGTCGGAGGTCGGAATGAGCAGTTCTTC	CATSDTSGVGGRNEQFF
NA	TRBJ1-3	once	TRBV12-5	TGTGCTAGTGGCCCCTCGGGAAACACCATATATTTT	CASGPSGNTIYF
NA	TRBJ1-2	NA	TRBV4-2	TGTGCCAGCAGCGTTCGGACAACTAACTATGGCTACACCTTC	CASSVRTTNYGYTF
NA	TRBJ1-4	NA	TRBV7-2	TGTGCCAGCAGCTTGTATAGCCAGGCGGGTGAAAAACTGTTTTTT	CASSLYSQAGEKLFF
NA	TRBJ1-4	NA	TRBV30	TGTGCCTGGACAGGGACAACTAATGAAAAACTGTTTTTT	CAWTGTTNEKLFF
NA	TRBJ1-1	few	TRBV6-4	TGTGCCAGTTCCCGGGAGGGGAACACTGAAGCTTTCTTT	CASSREGNTEAFF
NA	TRBJ2-7	NA	TRBV25-1	TGTGCCAGCAGTGAAAACGTAGGGGCCGCACACGAGCAGTACTTC	CASSENVGAAHEQYF
TRBD1	TRBJ1-2	once	TRBV5-1	TGCGCCAGCAGCACACCGGGACAGGGGAAGCATGGCTACACCTTC	CASSTPGQGKHGYTF
NA	TRBJ1-1	NA	TRBV5-1	TGCGCCAGCAGCCCCCGACAGGATTCTGAAGCTTTCTTT	CASSPRQDSEAFF
TRBD1	TRBJ1-1	NA	TRBV2	TGTGCCAGCAGCCGGGACAGCTCGAACACTGAAGCTTTCTTT	CASSRDSSNTEAFF
TRBD1	TRBJ2-1	NA	TRBV5-1	TGCGCCAGCAGCTTCCGAGACAGGGGAGCTGAGCAGTTCTTC	CASSFRDRGAEQFF
TRBD1	TRBJ2-2	few	TRBV10-3	TGTGCCATCAACATGGACAGGGGGCTGAACACCGGGGAGCTGTTTTTT	CAINMDRGLNTGELFF
NA	TRBJ1-5	NA	TRBV27	TGTGCCAGCCAAGACAGGATGGGCAATCAGCCCCAGCATTTT	CASQDRMGNQPQHF
NA	TRBJ2-7	once	TRBV5-5	TGTGCCAGCAGCCCAGGCTACGAGCAGTACTTC	CASSPGYEQYF
TRBD1	TRBJ2-7	few	TRBV25-1	TGTGCCAGCAGTGAGGCACAGGGGACCCTATTAGAGCAGTACTTC	CASSEAQGTLLEQYF
NA	TRBJ1-1	once	TRBV10-3	TGTGCCATCAGTCCCGGACAGTTGAACACTGAAGCTTTCTTT	CAISPGQLNTEAFF
NA	TRBJ2-7	few	TRBV30	TGTGCCTGGAGTGTACACTACGAGCAGTACTTC	CAWSVHYEQYF